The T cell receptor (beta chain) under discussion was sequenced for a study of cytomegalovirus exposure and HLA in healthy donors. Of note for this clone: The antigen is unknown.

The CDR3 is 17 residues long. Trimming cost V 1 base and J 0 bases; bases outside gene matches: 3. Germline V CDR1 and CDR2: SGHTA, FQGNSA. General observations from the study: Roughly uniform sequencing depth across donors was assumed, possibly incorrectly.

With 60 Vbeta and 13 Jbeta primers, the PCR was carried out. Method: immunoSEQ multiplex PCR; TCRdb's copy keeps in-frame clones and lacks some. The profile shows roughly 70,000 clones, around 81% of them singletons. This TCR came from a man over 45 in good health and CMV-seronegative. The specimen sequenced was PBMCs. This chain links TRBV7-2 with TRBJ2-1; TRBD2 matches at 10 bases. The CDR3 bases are TGTGCCAGCAGCTTAGATGCTAGCGGGAGCTCCTACAATGAGCAGTTCTTC. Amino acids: CASSLDASGSSYNEQFF.